The rows below give T cell receptor beta chains drawn from one sample of a study of CD8 T cells in ankylosing spondylitis. TCRdb re-called the 5' RACE reads with MiXCR, one entry per CDR3 protein. The sample includes 700,000 to 850,000 distinct CDR3 sequences, over 9.5% of them seen just once. Material for sequencing was blood, either unsorted or a sorted T cell fraction (not recorded which). The receptors originated from a male donor with ankylosing spondylitis. Each CDR3 is given with its conserved first and last residue. Each record gives: V gene, clone size, D gene, J gene, CDR3 length, CDR3 DNA, CDR3 protein. D genes are given only for firm matches. Not every row has a clone size; where given, it reads once, few, many or a size class.

>TRBV7-3|NA|TRBD1|TRBJ2-1|16
TGTGCCAGCAGCCCCCGAGGGACAGGGGGCTGGGATGAGCAGTTCTTC
CASSPRGTGGWDEQFF
>TRBV5-6|few|TRBD2|TRBJ2-2|16
TGTGCCAGCAGCTTCGGACTAGCGGAGATCACCGGGGAGCTGTTTTTT
CASSFGLAEITGELFF
>TRBV20-1|NA|NA|TRBJ2-7|17
TGCAGTGCTAGAGATTCCCTGTGGGGGGGCGGGAACTACGAGCAGTACTTC
CSARDSLWGGGNYEQYF
>TRBV29-1|NA|TRBD1|TRBJ2-7|11
TGCAGCGCGCAGGGGGCATACGAGCAGTACTTC
CSAQGAYEQYF
>TRBV28|few|NA|TRBJ2-7|13
TGTGCCAGCAGTTTTATCAACTCCTACGAGCAGTACTTC
CASSFINSYEQYF
>TRBV20-1|NA|NA|TRBJ1-1|13
TGCAGGGTGCTATATGGAGTAAACACTGAAGCTTTCTTT
CRVLYGVNTEAFF
>TRBV7-2|few|NA|TRBJ1-2|16
TGTGCCAGCAGCCTTTATCGGGCAGGAACTAACTATGGCTACACCTTC
CASSLYRAGTNYGYTF
>TRBV3-1|NA|NA|TRBJ2-7|14
TGTGCCAGCAGCCCCACCGGGCCGTTCTACGAGCAGTACTTC
CASSPTGPFYEQYF
>TRBV20-1|NA|NA|TRBJ2-3|14
TGCAGTGCTAGAGGTTTCAGGGGCACAGATACGCAGTATTTT
CSARGFRGTDTQYF
>TRBV10-3|few|NA|TRBJ2-7|15
TGTGCCATCAGTGAAACGAGGAGGGGCGAGTACGAGCAGTACTTC
CAISETRRGEYEQYF
>TRBV27|few|NA|TRBJ2-2|16
TGTGCCAGCAGTTTATTTTTTACGCAGAACACCGGGGAGCTGTTTTTT
CASSLFFTQNTGELFF
>TRBV4-3|many|NA|TRBJ1-2|14
TGCGCCAGCAGCCAAGCCGGACGGCGGGATGTGGGAACCTTC
CASSQAGRRDVGTF
>TRBV5-1|NA|NA|TRBJ2-5|14
TGCGCCAGCAGCTTTTCGGTTCCGTCTTGGGCCCAGTACTTC
CASSFSVPSWAQYF
>TRBV5-1|NA|NA|TRBJ1-1|13
TGCGCCAGCAGCTCTGACCCGGGCACTGAAGCTTTCTTT
CASSSDPGTEAFF
>TRBV7-2|few|NA|TRBJ1-1|14
TGTGCCAGCAGCTCACGGGGACCGAGGGCTGAAGCTTTCTTT
CASSSRGPRAEAFF
>TRBV10-3|NA|TRBD1|TRBJ2-7|17
TGTGCCATCAGTGAGCCCTTATCGACAGGGGCCTACTACGAGCAGTACTTC
CAISEPLSTGAYYEQYF
>TRBV28|NA|NA|TRBJ2-5|15
TGTGCCAGCAGTTTACTACTTGGAGGTCGAGAGACCCAGTACTTC
CASSLLLGGRETQYF
>TRBV5-4|NA|NA|TRBJ2-1|15
TGTGCCAGCAGCTTGGCCGGGGGCGAGGGCAATGAGCAGTTCTTC
CASSLAGGEGNEQFF
>TRBV20-1|few|NA|TRBJ2-7|12
TGCAGTGCTCGTCGTCCCACCGGGGAGCAGTACTTC
CSARRPTGEQYF
>TRBV20-1|few|TRBD2|TRBJ2-5|14
TGCAGTGCTAGAGTAAGCGGGGTCCAAGAGACCCAGTACTTC
CSARVSGVQETQYF